This entry concerns a single TCR beta chain. Antigen: not known. These data originate in a study of cytomegalovirus exposure and HLA in healthy donors. Notes on the study in general: Sequencing depth across donors, presence/absence analyses assumed, was roughly uniform.

PCR primers comprised 60 Vbeta and 13 Jbeta primers. Clones were read by immunoSEQ multiplex PCR, and TCRdb kept only the in-frame ones, dropping some. The sample holds some 110,000 clones, about four fifths seen once. With V trimmed by 1 base and J by 4 bases, 3 bases remained unmatched. The length of the CDR3 is 16 residues. Per germline, CDR1 LGHNA and CDR2 YNFKEQ. Sequenced input: PBMCs. V gene TRBV4-2 combines with J gene TRBJ1-6; 8 bases agree with TRBD1. The sequence was collected from a woman aged 60-75 years in good health and CMV-seropositive. CDR3: CASSQGTGGYNSPLHF. The DNA for the CDR3 is TGTGCCAGCAGCCAAGGAACAGGGGGTTATAATTCACCCCTCCACTTT.